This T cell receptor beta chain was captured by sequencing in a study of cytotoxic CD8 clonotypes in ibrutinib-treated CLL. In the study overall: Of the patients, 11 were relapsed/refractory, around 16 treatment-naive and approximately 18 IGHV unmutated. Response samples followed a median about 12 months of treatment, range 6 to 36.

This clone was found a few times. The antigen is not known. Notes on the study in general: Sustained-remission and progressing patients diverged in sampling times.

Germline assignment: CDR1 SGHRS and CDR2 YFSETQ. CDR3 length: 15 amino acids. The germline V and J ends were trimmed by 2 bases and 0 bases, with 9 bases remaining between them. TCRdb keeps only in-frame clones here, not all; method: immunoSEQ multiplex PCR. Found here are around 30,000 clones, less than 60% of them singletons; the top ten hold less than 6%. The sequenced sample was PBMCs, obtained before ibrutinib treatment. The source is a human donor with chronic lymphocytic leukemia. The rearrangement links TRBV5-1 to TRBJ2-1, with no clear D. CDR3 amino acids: CASSLDTRSYNEQFF. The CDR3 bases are TGCGCCAGCAGCTTAGATACTCGCTCCTACAATGAGCAGTTCTTC. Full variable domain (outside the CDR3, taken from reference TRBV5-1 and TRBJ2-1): KAGVTQTPRYLIKTRGQQVTLSCSPISGHRSVSWYQQTPGQGLQFLFEYFSETQRNKGNFPGRFSGRQFSNSRSEMNVSTLELGDSALYLCASSLDTRSYNEQFFGPGTRLTVL.